These 30 T cell receptor beta chains came from one sample sequenced in a study of cytomegalovirus exposure and HLA in healthy donors. With 60 Vbeta and 13 Jbeta primers, the PCR was carried out. Profiled with immunoSEQ multiplex PCR; TCRdb holds only in-frame clones, not every one. The sample yields about 130,000 clones, 55% to 75% seen once. The sample comprised PBMCs. The receptors here all came from a man in his fifties or sixties in good health and CMV-seropositive.

The chain employs TRBV6-4 and TRBJ2-7; the match to TRBD2 covers 9 bases. CDR1 MRHNA and CDR2 SNTAGT come from the germline V gene. Trimming cost V 4 bases and J 1 base; bases outside gene matches: 5. The CDR3 totals 15 residues. The CDR3 DNA sequence: TGTGCCAGCAGTGTTTTAGCGGGGGAATCCTACGAGCAGTACTTC. Translation gives CASSVLAGESYEQYF.

The rearrangement links TRBV28 to TRBJ1-4; D call uncertain. This CDR3 has 16 amino acids. Germline V gene lookup returns CDR1 MDHEN and CDR2 SYDVKM. Trimming pared 6 bases from V and 2 bases from J, leaving 16 bases between. CDR3 region: CASSLQRSLTNEKLFF. CDR3 sequence (DNA): TGTGCCAGCAGCCTCCAAAGGAGTCTTACTAATGAAAAACTGTTTTTT.

The chain carries TRBV7-9 and TRBJ2-3, with 7 bases aligning to TRBD1. CDR3 length: 15 residues. V was pared by 1 base and J by 2 bases, with 3 bases of the junction left unmatched. The germline gives CDR1 SEHNR, CDR2 FQNEAQ (reference sequence). CDR3: CASSLGTGDTDTQYF. The CDR3 DNA sequence: TGTGCCAGCAGCTTAGGGACAGGTGACACAGATACGCAGTATTTT.

The chain recombines TRBV5-1 with TRBJ2-2; 11 nucleotides agree with TRBD1. V shed 3 bases, J shed 4 bases, and the junction held 5 bases outside the gene matches. The CDR3 spans 16 residues. In germline, CDR1 is SGHRS, CDR2 YFSETQ. CDR3 in amino acids: CASSWDGTGGTGELFF. The CDR3 region has the DNA TGCGCCAGCAGCTGGGACGGGACAGGGGGCACCGGGGAGCTGTTTTTT.

A remark on this clone: Additional DNA sequences in this sample encode the identical CDR3. J is TRBJ1-5 and V is TRBV18; possibly TRBD1 for D (5 bases). Germline CDR1 KGHSH, CDR2 LQKENI. Deletions cut 2 bases from V and 5 bases from J, with 7 bases between. This CDR3 comprises 13 residues. The CDR3 spells CASSPDRYQPQHF. DNA for the CDR3: TGTGCCAGCTCACCAGACAGATATCAGCCCCAGCATTTT.

The chain joins TRBV27 to TRBJ2-7; D unresolved. V was trimmed by 0 bases and J by 2 bases, leaving 11 bases between them. The length of the CDR3 is 15 residues. Germline V gene sequence: CDR1 MNHEY, CDR2 SMNVEV (reference sequence). This chain's CDR3 is CASSLSGRFPYEQYF. The CDR3 DNA sequence: TGTGCCAGCAGTTTATCGGGCAGGTTCCCCTACGAGCAGTACTTC.

Of note for this clone: This CDR3 is also generated by other DNA sequences in the sample. The chain uses TRBV5-1 and TRBJ1-2; TRBD1 agrees at 8 bases. The CDR3 runs to 13 residues. The V segment lost 4 bases and the J segment 2 bases; nucleotides outside the gene matches: 1. Germline V gives CDR1 SGHRS, CDR2 YFSETQ. The CDR3 sequence is CASSRDRNYGYTF. The CDR3 nucleotides read TGCGCCAGCAGCAGGGACAGGAACTATGGCTACACCTTC.

This sequence joins TRBV11-2 and TRBJ2-1, with D hard to call. The CDR3 sequence is 14 residues long. Germline-derived CDR1 and CDR2 are SGHAT and FQNNGV. Trimming removed 2 bases from V and 3 bases from J, with 8 bases in between. The CDR3 nucleotides read TGTGCCAGCAGCTTACAGGCCGACTACAATGAGCAGTTCTTC. Its translation is CASSLQADYNEQFF.

This clone has just a few counts. V gene TRBV6-6 combines with J gene TRBJ1-5; TRBD1 agrees at 8 bases. CDR3 size: 15 residues. The V and J ends lost 1 base and 5 bases, in that order; junction bases with no gene match: 4. The germline CDR1 and CDR2 sequences are MNHNY and SVGAGI (reference sequence). CDR3 nucleotides: TGTGCCAGCAGTTACTTGTCAGGGGGCGATCAGCCCCAGCATTTT. As protein: CASSYLSGGDQPQHF.

The CDR3 reads CASSPPTGATNTEAFF. CDR3 bases: TGTGCCAGCTCACCACCGACAGGGGCCACGAACACTGAAGCTTTCTTT. The chain joins TRBV18 to TRBJ1-1, with 8 bases lining up with TRBD1. V lost 0 bases and J lost 1; bases outside the gene matches: 4. Germline V lookup: CDR1 KGHSH, CDR2 LQKENI. The CDR3 sequence is 16 residues long.

The chain joins TRBV9 to TRBJ2-3; 10 bases fit TRBD2. Germline loops: CDR1 SGDLS, CDR2 YYNGEE. Trimming at V came to 0 bases and at J to 0 bases, leaving 7 bases not matched to a gene. This CDR3 has 18 amino acids. The CDR3 nucleotides read TGTGCCAGCAGCGTAGGGGGTAGCGGGGGGCATAGCACAGATACGCAGTATTTT. Translating it yields CASSVGGSGGHSTDTQYF.

V gene TRBV6-5 combines with J gene TRBJ1-5; D unclear. The CDR3 spans 13 residues. CDR1 is MNHEY, CDR2 SVGAGI, per germline. V lost 6 bases to trimming and J lost 2 bases, with 8 bases between them. The CDR3 sequence is CASSTYGNQPQHF. The CDR3 bases are TGTGCCAGCAGCACCTACGGCAATCAGCCCCAGCATTTT.

V gene TRBV29-1 combines with J gene TRBJ2-1, with 9 bases identical to TRBD1. J lost 7 bases, V lost 6 bases, and 7 bases had no gene match. CDR3 size: 13 residues. Germline V gene data show CDR1 as SQVTM and CDR2 as ANQGSEA. CDR3 amino acids: CSVPDRGRNEQFF. Here the CDR3 DNA reads TGCAGCGTACCGGACAGGGGTAGGAATGAGCAGTTCTTC.

The chain couples TRBV5-1 to TRBJ2-5, with 7 bases identical to TRBD1. The CDR3 covers 15 residues. From germline, CDR1 is SGHRS and CDR2 YFSETQ. J gave up 2 bases and V 2 bases, and 6 bases lay outside the gene matches. The CDR3 region has the DNA TGCGCCAGCAGCTTAACCGGGACAGTACAAGAGACCCAGTACTTC. Encoded protein: CASSLTGTVQETQYF.

Concerning this clone: The junction and the germline gene differ at one end; a read error may be behind it. The rearrangement joins TRBV5-1 to TRBJ1-2; 7 bases map to TRBD1. This CDR3 is 13 amino acids long. Per germline, CDR1 SGHRS and CDR2 YFSETQ. CDR3 nucleotides: TGCGCCAGCAGCTTCGAGGGGGCGGATGGCTGCACCTTC. This gives the protein CASSFEGADGCTF.

The rearrangement links TRBV7-2 to TRBJ2-4; D perhaps matches TRBD2 (5 bases). CDR1 is SGHTA and CDR2 is FQGNSA in the germline V gene. CDR3 size: 13 residues. Trimming shortened V by 5 bases and J by 6 bases, and 11 bases separated the two germline ends. The CDR3 protein is CASSPTGINIQYF. The CDR3 DNA is TGTGCCAGCAGCCCAACGGGGATAAACATTCAGTACTTC.

Here the CDR3 DNA reads TGCAGCGTCCCGGGACAAATTCAAGAGACCCAGTACTTC. Its translation: CSVPGQIQETQYF. The V call is TRBV29-1, the J call TRBJ2-5; D is possibly TRBD1 (6 bases). V was clipped by 6 bases and J by 2 bases, with 13 bases between them. In germline, CDR1 is SQVTM, CDR2 ANQGSEA. The CDR3 totals 13 residues.

This clone was counted between two and nine times. As DNA, the CDR3 is TGTGCCAGCAGTCATTTGACAGGGGGCACCGGGGAGCTGTTTTTT. Its translation: CASSHLTGGTGELFF. The chain is built from TRBV6-5 and TRBJ2-2, with 9 bases lining up with TRBD1. CDR1 is MNHEY and CDR2 is SVGAGI in the germline V gene. The trim removed 5 bases at V and 4 bases at J, leaving 5 bases unmatched. The CDR3 extends over 15 amino acids.

This chain links TRBV9 with TRBJ1-2; 8 bases are a match to TRBD1. Germline V gene sequence: CDR1 SGDLS, CDR2 YYNGEE. The trim removed 0 bases at V and 3 bases at J, leaving 1 base unmatched. CDR3 size: 14 residues. The CDR3 DNA is TGTGCCAGCAGCGTAGCAGGGGGCTACTATGGCTACACCTTC. Protein product: CASSVAGGYYGYTF.

V and J are TRBV27 and TRBJ2-7; 7 bases fit TRBD2. Looked up from germline, CDR1 is MNHEY and CDR2 is SMNVEV (reference sequence). J gave up 4 bases and V 6 bases, and 3 bases lay outside the gene matches. The CDR3 consists of 12 residues. The CDR3, as DNA: TGTGCCAGCAGCAGGGAGGGGTACGAGCAGTACTTC. It is translated as CASSREGYEQYF.

The chain is built from TRBV14 and TRBJ2-7; TRBD2 matches at 7 bases. V gave up 4 bases and J gave up 0 bases; unmatched junction bases: 12. Germline CDR1 reads SGHDN; CDR2 reads FVKESK. The CDR3 covers 17 residues. Here the CDR3 DNA reads TGTGCCAGCAGCCCCGGTCTTGGGCTAGCGGACTCCTACGAGCAGTACTTC. Protein sequence: CASSPGLGLADSYEQYF.

The V call is TRBV11-2, the J call TRBJ2-4; tentative D call: TRBD2 (6 bases). This CDR3 region has 12 residues. Germline-derived CDR1 and CDR2 are SGHAT and FQNNGV. V gave up 1 base and J gave up 8 bases, with 6 bases separating them. This CDR3 is CASSLGRDIQYF. The CDR3, as DNA: TGTGCCAGCAGCTTAGGGAGGGACATTCAGTACTTC.

The J gene is TRBJ1-3, the V gene TRBV19, with D hard to call. The CDR3 length is 14 residues. V gave up 5 bases and J gave up 0 bases, with 8 bases separating them. Germline V gene data show CDR1 as LNHDA and CDR2 as SQIVND (reference sequence). The CDR3 sequence is CASSFISSGNTIYF. The CDR3 DNA sequence: TGTGCCAGTAGTTTCATCAGCTCTGGAAACACCATATATTTT.

This clone occurred a few times. The chain has TRBV9 and TRBJ2-3; the match to TRBD1 covers 7 bases. V was clipped by 4 bases and J by 2 bases; unmatched bases: 10. The CDR3 extends over 16 amino acids. CDR1 is SGDLS, CDR2 YYNGEE, per germline. The DNA of the CDR3 is TGTGCCAGCAGCCCCCAGACAGGGACCCACACAGATACGCAGTATTTT. It codes for CASSPQTGTHTDTQYF.

The rearrangement joins TRBV29-1 to TRBJ2-3, with D maybe TRBD2 (6 bases). This CDR3 has 12 amino acids. The V and J ends lost 4 bases and 2 bases respectively, with 7 bases between them. The germline CDR1 and CDR2 sequences are SQVTM and ANQGSEA. The CDR3 here is CSVGTTTDTQYF. The DNA for the CDR3 is TGCAGCGTTGGGACTACCACAGATACGCAGTATTTT.

The rearrangement links TRBV4-3 to TRBJ1-1, with 7 bases identical to TRBD1. Germline CDR1 LGHNA, CDR2 YSLEER. J was trimmed by 1 base and V by 1 base; bases with no gene match: 3. The CDR3 length is 15 residues. This CDR3 is CASSQATGKNTEAFF. The CDR3 bases are TGCGCCAGCAGCCAAGCGACAGGGAAGAACACTGAAGCTTTCTTT.

This CDR3 is CASSEPGQDRTDTQYF. CDR3 coding DNA: TGCGCCAGCAGTGAGCCGGGACAGGACCGCACAGATACGCAGTATTTT. The chain links TRBV10-1 to TRBJ2-3; 8 nucleotides line up with TRBD1. Germline lookup yields CDR1 WNHNN and CDR2 SYGVQD (reference sequence). This CDR3 is 16 amino acids long. The trim removed 2 bases at V and 1 base at J, leaving 5 bases unmatched.

The chain joins TRBV25-1 to TRBJ1-6, with D possibly matching TRBD1 (5 bases). V lost 5 bases to trimming and J lost 7 bases, with 9 bases between them. The CDR3 runs to 13 residues. Germline V CDR1 and CDR2: MGHDK, SYGVNS. CDR3: CASSTSGNSPLHF. The DNA for the CDR3 is TGTGCCAGCAGTACCTCAGGGAATTCACCCCTCCACTTT.

The chain uses TRBV5-1 and TRBJ2-1; 11 nucleotides agree with TRBD2. CDR1 SGHRS and CDR2 YFSETQ come from the germline V gene. With 0 bases clipped from V and 6 bases from J, the junction kept 8 bases outside the gene matches. This CDR3 has 17 amino acids. This CDR3 is CASSLGGTSGSLNEQFF. The DNA of the CDR3 is TGCGCCAGCAGCTTGGGGGGCACTAGCGGGAGTCTCAATGAGCAGTTCTTC.

The J gene is TRBJ1-2, the V gene TRBV25-1; the match to TRBD1 covers 9 bases. The CDR3 consists of 15 residues. Per the germline V gene, CDR1 is MGHDK and CDR2 is SYGVNS. V shed 3 bases and J 2 bases; nucleotides not matched to a gene: 4. The CDR3 loop reads CASSDTGGANYGYTF. The CDR3 region has the DNA TGTGCCAGCAGTGATACAGGGGGCGCGAACTATGGCTACACCTTC.